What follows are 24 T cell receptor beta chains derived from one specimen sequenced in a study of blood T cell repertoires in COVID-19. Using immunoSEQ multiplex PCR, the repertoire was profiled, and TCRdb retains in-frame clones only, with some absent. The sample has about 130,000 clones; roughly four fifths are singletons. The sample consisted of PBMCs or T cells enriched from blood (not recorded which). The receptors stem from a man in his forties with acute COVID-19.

The CDR3 protein is CASSPSGRTQYF. The DNA for the CDR3 is TGTGCCAGCAGTCCTAGCGGGAGGACGCAGTATTTT. V and J are TRBV28 and TRBJ2-3; 11 nucleotides line up with TRBD2. This CDR3 is built from 12 residues. Trimming removed 5 bases from V and 9 bases from J; junction bases left unmatched: 1. Germline CDR1 and CDR2: MDHEN and SYDVKM.

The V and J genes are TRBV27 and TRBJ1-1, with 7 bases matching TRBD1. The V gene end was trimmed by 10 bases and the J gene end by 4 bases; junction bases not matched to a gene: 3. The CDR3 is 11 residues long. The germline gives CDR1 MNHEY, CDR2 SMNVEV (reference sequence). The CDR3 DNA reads TGTGCCACCCAGGGGGTCACTGAAGCTTTCTTT. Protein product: CATQGVTEAFF.

The CDR3 protein is CASSVEYGKETQYF. CDR3 nucleotide sequence: TGTGCCAGCAGCGTAGAATACGGGAAGGAGACCCAGTACTTC. This chain connects TRBV9 to TRBJ2-5; tentative D call: TRBD2 (5 bases). Germline assignment: CDR1 SGDLS and CDR2 YYNGEE. The CDR3 is 14 residues long. Trimming removed 0 bases from V and 5 bases from J, with 11 bases in between.

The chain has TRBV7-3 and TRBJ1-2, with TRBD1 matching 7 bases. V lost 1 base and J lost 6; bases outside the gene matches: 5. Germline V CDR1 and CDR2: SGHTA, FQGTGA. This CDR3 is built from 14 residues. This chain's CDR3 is CASSLNGQDDGYTF. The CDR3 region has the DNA TGTGCCAGCAGCTTAAATGGACAGGATGATGGCTACACCTTC. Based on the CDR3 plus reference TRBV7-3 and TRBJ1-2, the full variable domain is GAGVSQTPSNKVTEKGKYVELRCDPISGHTALYWYRQSLGQGPEFLIYFQGTGAADDSGLPNDRFFAVRPEGSVSTLKIQRTERGDSAVYLCASSLNGQDDGYTFGSGTRLTVV.

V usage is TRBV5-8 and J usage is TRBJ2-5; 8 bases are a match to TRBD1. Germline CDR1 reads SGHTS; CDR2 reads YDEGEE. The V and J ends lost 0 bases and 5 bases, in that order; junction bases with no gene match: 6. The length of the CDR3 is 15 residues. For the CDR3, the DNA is TGTGCCAGCAGCTTGGGACAGGGGCTGACGGAGACCCAGTACTTC. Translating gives CASSLGQGLTETQYF.

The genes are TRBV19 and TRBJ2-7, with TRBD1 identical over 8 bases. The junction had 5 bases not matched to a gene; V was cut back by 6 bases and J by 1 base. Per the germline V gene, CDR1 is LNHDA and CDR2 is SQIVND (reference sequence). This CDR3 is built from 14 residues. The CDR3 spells CASRRTGMSYEQYF. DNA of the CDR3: TGTGCCAGTAGACGGACAGGGATGTCCTACGAGCAGTACTTC.

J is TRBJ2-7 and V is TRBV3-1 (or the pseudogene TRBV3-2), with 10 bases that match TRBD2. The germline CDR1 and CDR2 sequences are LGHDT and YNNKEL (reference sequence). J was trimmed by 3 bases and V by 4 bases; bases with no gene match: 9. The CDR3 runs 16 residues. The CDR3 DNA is TGTGCCAGCAGCCCCACCACAGCGGGGGGGCTCTACGAGCAGTACTTC. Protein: CASSPTTAGGLYEQYF.

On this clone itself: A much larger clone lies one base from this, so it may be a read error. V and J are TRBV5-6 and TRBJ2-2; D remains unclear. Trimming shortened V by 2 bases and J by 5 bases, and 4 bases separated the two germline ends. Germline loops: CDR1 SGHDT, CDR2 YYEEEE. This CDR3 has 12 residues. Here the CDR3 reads CASSFSTGELFF. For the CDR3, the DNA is TGTGCCAGCAGCTTTTCTACCGGGGAGCTGTTTTTT.

The CDR3 sequence: CASSNQYEQYF. The CDR3 bases are TGTGCCAGTAGTAATCAATACGAGCAGTACTTC. V and J are TRBV19 and TRBJ2-7; no clear D gene. Trimming took off 4 bases at V and 4 bases at J, with 5 bases between the two ends. This CDR3 is 11 amino acids long. Germline lookup yields CDR1 LNHDA and CDR2 SQIVND (reference sequence). Drawing the rest from reference TRBV19 and TRBJ2-7, the complete variable domain is DGGITQSPKYLFRKEGQNVTLSCEQNLNHDAMYWYRQDPGQGLRLIYYSQIVNDFQKGDIAEGYSVSREKKESFPLTVTSAQKNPTAFYLCASSNQYEQYFGPGTRLTVT.

The CDR3: CASSLSGRVDTQYF. The CDR3 nucleotides read TGTGCCAGCAGCCTGAGCGGGAGGGTGGATACGCAGTATTTT. The genes are TRBV7-9 and TRBJ2-3; TRBD2 agrees at 10 bases. J gave up 6 bases and V 5 bases, and 5 bases lay outside the gene matches. The CDR3 totals 14 residues. The germline V gene has CDR1 SEHNR and CDR2 FQNEAQ (reference sequence).

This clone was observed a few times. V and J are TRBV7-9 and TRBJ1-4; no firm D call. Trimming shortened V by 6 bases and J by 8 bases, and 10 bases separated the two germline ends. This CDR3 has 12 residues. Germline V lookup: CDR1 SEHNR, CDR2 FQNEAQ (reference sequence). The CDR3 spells CASSRQREKLFF. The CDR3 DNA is TGTGCCAGCAGTAGACAACGGGAAAAACTGTTTTTT.

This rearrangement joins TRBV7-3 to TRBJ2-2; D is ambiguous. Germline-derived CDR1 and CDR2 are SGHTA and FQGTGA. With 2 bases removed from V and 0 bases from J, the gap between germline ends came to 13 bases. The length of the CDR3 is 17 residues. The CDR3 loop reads CASSLLPGAPNTGELFF. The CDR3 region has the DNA TGTGCCAGCAGCTTACTACCTGGTGCCCCGAACACCGGGGAGCTGTTTTTT.

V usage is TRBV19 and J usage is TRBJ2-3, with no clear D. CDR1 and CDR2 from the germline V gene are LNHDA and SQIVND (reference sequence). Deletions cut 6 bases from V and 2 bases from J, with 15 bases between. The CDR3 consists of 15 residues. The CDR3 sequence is CASSVQYAHTDTQYF. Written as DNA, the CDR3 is TGTGCCAGTAGCGTACAATACGCCCACACAGATACGCAGTATTTT.

CDR3 nucleotides: TGTGCCAGCAGTGAGACCGGGACCTACGAGCAGTACTTC. This sequence encodes CASSETGTYEQYF. V gene TRBV25-1 combines with J gene TRBJ2-7; tentative D call: TRBD2 (5 bases). From germline, CDR1 is MGHDK and CDR2 SYGVNS. The CDR3 is made up of 13 amino acids. V was clipped by 3 bases and J by 2 bases, with 8 bases between them.

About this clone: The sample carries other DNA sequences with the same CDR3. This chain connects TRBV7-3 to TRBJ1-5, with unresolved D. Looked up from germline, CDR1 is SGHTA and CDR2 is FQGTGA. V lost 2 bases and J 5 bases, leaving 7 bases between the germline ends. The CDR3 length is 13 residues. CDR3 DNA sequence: TGTGCCAGCAGCTTAGGCGGAGATCAGCCCCAGCATTTT. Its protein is CASSLGGDQPQHF.

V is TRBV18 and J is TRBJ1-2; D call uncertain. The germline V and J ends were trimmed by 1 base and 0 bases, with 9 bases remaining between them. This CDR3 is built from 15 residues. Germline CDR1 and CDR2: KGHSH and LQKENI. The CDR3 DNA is TGTGCCAGCTCACCACAAGCCACCTCTAACTATGGCTACACCTTC. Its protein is CASSPQATSNYGYTF.

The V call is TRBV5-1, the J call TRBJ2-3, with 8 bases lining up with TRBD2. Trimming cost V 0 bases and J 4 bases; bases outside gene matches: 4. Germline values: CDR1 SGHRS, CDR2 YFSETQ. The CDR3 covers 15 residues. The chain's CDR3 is CASSLGRGEPDTQYF. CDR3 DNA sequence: TGCGCCAGCAGCTTGGGGCGGGGGGAACCAGATACGCAGTATTTT. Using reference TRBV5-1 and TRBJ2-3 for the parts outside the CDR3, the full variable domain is KAGVTQTPRYLIKTRGQQVTLSCSPISGHRSVSWYQQTPGQGLQFLFEYFSETQRNKGNFPGRFSGRQFSNSRSEMNVSTLELGDSALYLCASSLGRGEPDTQYFGPGTRLTVL.

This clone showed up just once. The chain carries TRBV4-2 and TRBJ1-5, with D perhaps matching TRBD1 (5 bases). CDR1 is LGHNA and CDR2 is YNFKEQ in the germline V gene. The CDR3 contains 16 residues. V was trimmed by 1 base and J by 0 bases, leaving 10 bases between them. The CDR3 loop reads CASSQVSGNSNQPQHF. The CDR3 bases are TGTGCCAGCAGCCAAGTGTCAGGGAATAGCAATCAGCCCCAGCATTTT.

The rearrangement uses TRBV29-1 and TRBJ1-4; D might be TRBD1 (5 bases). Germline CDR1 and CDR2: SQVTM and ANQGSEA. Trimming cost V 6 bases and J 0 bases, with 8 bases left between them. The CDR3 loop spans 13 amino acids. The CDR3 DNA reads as TGCAGCGTCCAGGGCGCAACTAATGAAAAACTGTTTTTT. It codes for CSVQGATNEKLFF.

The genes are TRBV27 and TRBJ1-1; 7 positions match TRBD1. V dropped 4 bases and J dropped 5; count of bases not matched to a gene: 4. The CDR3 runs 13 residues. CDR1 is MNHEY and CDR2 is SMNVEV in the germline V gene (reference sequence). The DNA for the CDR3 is TGTGCCAGCAGTTCCGACAGGGATACTGAAGCTTTCTTT. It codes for CASSSDRDTEAFF.

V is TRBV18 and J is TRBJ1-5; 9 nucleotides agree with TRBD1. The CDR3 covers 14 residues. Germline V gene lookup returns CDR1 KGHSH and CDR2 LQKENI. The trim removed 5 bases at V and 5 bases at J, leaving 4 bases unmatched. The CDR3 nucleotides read TGTGCCAGCTCATCGGGACAGGGACATCAGCCCCAGCATTTT. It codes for CASSSGQGHQPQHF.

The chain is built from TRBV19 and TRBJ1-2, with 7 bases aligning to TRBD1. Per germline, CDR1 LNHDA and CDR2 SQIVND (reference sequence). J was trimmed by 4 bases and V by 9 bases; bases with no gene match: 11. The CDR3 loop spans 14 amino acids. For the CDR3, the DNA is TGTGCCAGCGGGACAGCAGGGGAAGGCTATGGCTACACCTTC. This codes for CASGTAGEGYGYTF.

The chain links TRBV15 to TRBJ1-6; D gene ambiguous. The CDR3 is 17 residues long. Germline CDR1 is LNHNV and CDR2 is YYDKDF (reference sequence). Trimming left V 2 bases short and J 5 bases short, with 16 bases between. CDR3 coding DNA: TGTGCCACCAGCAGATCCTCTCACGGGTACCATAATTCACCCCTCCACTTT. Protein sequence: CATSRSSHGYHNSPLHF.

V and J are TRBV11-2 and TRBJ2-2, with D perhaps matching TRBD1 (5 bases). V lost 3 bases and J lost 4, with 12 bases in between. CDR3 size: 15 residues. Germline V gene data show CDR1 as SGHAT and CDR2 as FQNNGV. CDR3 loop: CASSLQGISTGELFF. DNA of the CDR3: TGTGCCAGCAGCTTGCAGGGAATTAGCACCGGGGAGCTGTTTTTT.